The source of this T cell receptor beta chain is a study of control samples from healthy donors and cancer patients. Data came from immunoSEQ multiplex PCR; TCRdb stores just in-frame clones and leaves some out. Of about 94,000 clones in the sample, about nine tenths were seen once. The sequenced sample consisted of blood. This TCR came from a woman under 30 in good health.

The chain's CDR3 is CASSEFRASGLAYEQYF. The CDR3 DNA follows: TGTGCCAGCAGTGAATTTAGGGCTAGCGGGCTCGCCTACGAGCAGTACTTC. The J gene is TRBJ2-7, the V gene TRBV6-1; TRBD2 aligns across 8 bases. The junction had 11 bases not matched to a gene; V was cut back by 2 bases and J by 2 bases. The V gene's germline CDR1 is MNHNS and CDR2 SASEGT. The CDR3 sequence is 17 residues long.